The sequence of this T cell receptor (beta chain) was determined in a study of OX40 agonist ivuxolimab in advanced cancers. Study summary: Ivuxolimab was delivered to patients intravenously every 2 weeks at doses spanning 0.01 to 10 mg/kg.

Assay: immunoSEQ multiplex PCR; the TCRdb copy retains only in-frame clones and omits some. Among tens of thousands of clones, more than 80% were seen once, and the ten largest hold roughly 8.6%. This CDR3 spans 13 amino acids. The germline V gene has CDR1 SNHLY and CDR2 FYNNEI. Trimming left V 10 bases short and J 4 bases short, with 14 bases between. Study-wide findings and caveats: Blood T cells, both CD4+ and CD8+, expanded clonally by week 6 at 0.1 to 3.0 mg/kg. Partial responders at 0.1-3.0 mg/kg showed near-lowest clonal expansion.

This clone was seen once. Its antigen is currently unknown. The sequence derives from an adult with an advanced solid tumor such as melanoma, head and neck, liver or kidney cancer. V and J are TRBV2 and TRBJ1-3; D is unresolved. The sequencing used CD4+ or CD8+ T cells sorted from blood, collected in a trial of the OX40 agonist ivuxolimab. CDR3 region: CATRRRMGNTIYF. CDR3 bases: TGTGCCACCCGACGGAGAATGGGAAACACCATATATTTT. The full variable domain, with the rest looked up from reference TRBV2 and TRBJ1-3, is EPEVTQTPSHQVTQMGQEVILRCVPISNHLYFYWYRQILGQKVEFLVSFYNNEISEKSEIFDDQFSVERPDGSNFTLKIRSTKLEDSAMYFCATRRRMGNTIYFGEGSWLTVV.